This T cell receptor beta chain was obtained from a study of molecular identifiers for immune sequencing clone quantification. General study points: Spiked Jurkat TCR RNA equivalent to one cell was reportedly detectable in about a million naive cells.

Construction of naive CD8 libraries employed 20,000 to 1,000,000 sorted cells together with 10%, 30% or 50% RNA. Sorting was used to obtain naive CD8 T cells (CD8+CD4-CCR7+CD45RA+). At least ten counts were recorded for this clonotype. Its antigen remains unknown. The CDR3 is 16 residues long. The V gene lost 4 bases and the J gene lost 0 bases, with 11 bases spanning the gap. CDR1 is SGDLS and CDR2 is YYNGEE in the germline V gene. Previously described methods and listed TCR primers were used for bulk TCR libraries. TCRdb reanalysed the PCR reads using MiXCR and keeps one entry per CDR3 protein. This sample has hundreds of thousands of distinct CDR3 sequences; about a fifth occur once, and the top ten carry roughly 0.8%.

The chain combines TRBV9 with TRBJ2-6; no firm D call. The TCR was taken from a human donor in good health. Some libraries in this study had Jurkat cell RNA spiked in. Specimen: naive CD8+ T cells from blood, with Jurkat cell RNA spiked in. Subset specified: FACS-sorted CD8+CD4-CCR7+CD45RA+ naive T cells. CDR3 sequence: CASSPQGSSGANVLTF. The CDR3 nucleotides are TGTGCCAGCAGCCCACAAGGGTCCTCTGGGGCCAACGTCCTGACTTTC.